The clone carrying this T cell receptor beta chain has more than one count but fewer than ten. Germline assignment: CDR1 LGHNA and CDR2 YNFKEQ. The CDR3 runs to 15 residues. The V end was cut by 1 base, the J end by 0 bases, with 9 bases between. Semi-nested PCR with Nested Universal Primer A followed constant-region reverse priming of full-length variable regions. MiXCR, applied by TCRdb to the 5' RACE reads, yields one record per CDR3 protein. The repertoire holds some 57,000 distinct CDR3 sequences, with roughly 18% as singletons. Sequenced input: naive CD4+ T cells sorted from blood. The subset was: naive CD4+ T cells, CD4+CD45RA+CD25-. The chain combines TRBV4-2 with TRBJ1-1; D call uncertain. The sequence was collected from a female donor with breast cancer. This CDR3 is CASSQVNRVNTEAFF. Written as DNA, the CDR3 is TGTGCCAGCAGCCAAGTGAACAGAGTGAACACTGAAGCTTTCTTT.